The 3 T cell receptor beta chains below all came from one sample that was sequenced in a study of shared clonotypes between healthy human individuals. Produced via immunoSEQ multiplex PCR; TCRdb's table is partial and in-frame only. The sample contains 2 million to 2.5 million clones, 85% to 95% of which appear only once. The specimen was naive CD4+ T cells from PBMCs. Sample subset: CD45RA+ positively selected. These receptors all stem from a young man in good health. Some clones in this sample may be carry-over from other donors' samples.

On this clone: The sample carries other DNA sequences with the same CDR3. The chain has TRBV30 and TRBJ2-1; D could derive from TRBD1 or TRBD2 (5 bases each). V gave up 2 bases and J gave up 0 bases, with 11 bases separating them. This CDR3 comprises 15 residues. Germline values: CDR1 GTSNPN, CDR2 SVGIG (reference sequence). In nucleotides, the CDR3 is TGTGCCTGGAGTCCGGGGCAGGGCTCCTACAATGAGCAGTTCTTC. This encodes CAWSPGQGSYNEQFF.

Of note for this clone: The same CDR3 is also encoded by other DNA sequences in this sample. This chain links TRBV7-3 with TRBJ2-3, with 7 bases aligning to TRBD2. Trimming took 3 bases from V and 6 from J; bases not matched to a gene: 6. The CDR3 sequence is 14 residues long. Germline lookup yields CDR1 SGHTA and CDR2 FQGTGA. The CDR3 loop is CASSLTGGVDTQYF. DNA of the CDR3: TGTGCCAGCAGCTTGACTGGGGGGGTTGATACGCAGTATTTT.

The chain employs TRBV10-3 and TRBJ2-7; D tentatively reads TRBD1 or TRBD2 (5 bases each). Trimming left V 3 bases short and J 2 bases short, with 14 bases between. This CDR3 region has 15 residues. CDR1 is ENHRY, CDR2 SYGVKD, per germline. CDR3: CAISDSKGRAYEQYF. The DNA of the CDR3 is TGTGCCATCAGTGACTCGAAGGGACGGGCCTACGAGCAGTACTTC.